One and the same sample provided the 28 T cell receptor beta chains below, sequenced in a study of T cell responses to AZD1222 COVID-19 vaccine. Method: immunoSEQ multiplex PCR; TCRdb's copy keeps in-frame clones and lacks some. The sample has under 140,000 clones; 70% to 90% are singletons. This sample comprised peripheral blood, obtained on day 0 of AZD1222 vaccination. The source of these receptors is an adult in good health.

This sequence joins TRBV3-1 (or the pseudogene TRBV3-2) and TRBJ1-2; D remains ambiguous. The V and J ends lost 6 bases and 5 bases respectively, with 13 bases between them. This CDR3 has 13 amino acids. The germline V gene has CDR1 LGHDT and CDR2 YNNKEL (reference sequence). The CDR3 nucleotides are TGTGCCAGCAGGGCGCCGGGTAGGTATGGCTACACCTTC. Its translation: CASRAPGRYGYTF.

The rearrangement links TRBV19 to TRBJ2-5; no definite D call. The CDR3 is 12 residues long. The V gene's germline CDR1 is LNHDA and CDR2 SQIVND (reference sequence). V shed 3 bases and J shed 0 bases, with 2 bases lying between them. CDR3 nucleotides: TGTGCCAGTAGTATGTACCAAGAGACCCAGTACTTC. The encoded protein is CASSMYQETQYF. The entire variable domain, with the rest obtained from reference TRBV19 and TRBJ2-5, is as follows: DGGITQSPKYLFRKEGQNVTLSCEQNLNHDAMYWYRQDPGQGLRLIYYSQIVNDFQKGDIAEGYSVSREKKESFPLTVTSAQKNPTAFYLCASSMYQETQYFGPGTRLLVL.

This chain links TRBV23-1 with TRBJ2-7, with D unresolved. TRBV23-1 is identified as an open reading frame with a role that is uncertain. The V gene lost 4 bases and the J gene lost 4 bases, with 14 bases spanning the gap. The CDR3 length is 14 residues. The CDR3 here is CASSPNYTTYEQYF. For the CDR3, the DNA is TGCGCCAGCAGTCCGAACTACACTACTTACGAGCAGTACTTC.

This chain uses TRBV4-2 with TRBJ2-7; D might be TRBD2 (5 bases). The CDR3 has 15 amino acids. Germline V gene data show CDR1 as LGHNA and CDR2 as YNFKEQ. With 0 bases removed from V and 3 bases from J, the gap between germline ends came to 12 bases. CDR3 coding DNA: TGTGCCAGCAGCCAAGAACCCACTAGTGGCTACGAGCAGTACTTC. It specifies CASSQEPTSGYEQYF.

The chain couples TRBV19 to TRBJ2-1, with 11 nucleotides matching TRBD2. The CDR3 length is 17 residues. Germline V gene sequence: CDR1 LNHDA, CDR2 SQIVND (reference sequence). Trimming took 2 bases from V and 6 from J; bases not matched to a gene: 9. CDR3 sequence reads: CASSIRTSGWSGNEQFF. The DNA for the CDR3 is TGTGCCAGTAGTATAAGGACTAGCGGGTGGTCGGGCAATGAGCAGTTCTTC.

J is TRBJ1-6 and V is TRBV9; D gene ambiguous. The V and J ends lost 4 bases and 7 bases respectively, with 15 bases between them. This CDR3 contains 15 residues. Germline CDR1 is SGDLS and CDR2 is YYNGEE. CDR3 sequence: CASSPRLGFNSPLHF. The CDR3 DNA reads as TGTGCCAGCAGCCCCCGCCTGGGGTTCAATTCACCCCTCCACTTT.

This clone was seen only a few times. The chain is built from TRBV2 and TRBJ1-5; the match to TRBD1 covers 7 bases. Germline CDR1 SNHLY, CDR2 FYNNEI. V lost 4 bases, J lost 0 bases, and 9 bases stayed unmatched. The CDR3 runs 17 residues. The CDR3: CASSGQGEGYSNQPQHF. The CDR3 coding sequence is TGTGCCAGCAGTGGACAGGGCGAGGGGTATAGCAATCAGCCCCAGCATTTT. Based on the CDR3 plus reference TRBV2 and TRBJ1-5, the full variable domain is EPEVTQTPSHQVTQMGQEVILRCVPISNHLYFYWYRQILGQKVEFLVSFYNNEISEKSEIFDDQFSVERPDGSNFTLKIRSTKLEDSAMYFCASSGQGEGYSNQPQHFGDGTRLSIL.

The chain has TRBV19 and TRBJ1-1; 7 nucleotides agree with TRBD1. V lost 9 bases and J lost 5; bases outside the gene matches: 15. CDR1 and CDR2 from the germline V gene are LNHDA and SQIVND (reference sequence). The CDR3 runs 15 residues. CDR3 sequence reads: CASGREGARDTEAFF. Here the CDR3 DNA reads TGTGCCAGCGGGAGGGAGGGGGCGAGGGATACTGAAGCTTTCTTT.

The V gene is TRBV29-1, the J gene TRBJ1-1; tentative D call: TRBD1 (6 bases). From germline, CDR1 is SQVTM and CDR2 ANQGSEA. The CDR3 is 13 amino acids. V lost 5 bases, J lost 3 bases, and 13 bases lay in between. Written as DNA, the CDR3 is TGCAGCGTTCTAACCCACAGGGACACTGAAGCTTTCTTT. Translation: CSVLTHRDTEAFF.

This clone occurred a few times. J is TRBJ2-2 and V is TRBV28; D uncertain. The V gene lost 6 bases and the J gene lost 4 bases, with 9 bases spanning the gap. This CDR3 has 13 residues. Germline V gives CDR1 MDHEN, CDR2 SYDVKM. As DNA, the CDR3 is TGTGCCAGCAGCTCCCGGGTCACCGGGGAGCTGTTTTTT. This encodes CASSSRVTGELFF.

This chain connects TRBV7-2 to TRBJ1-1; D is perhaps TRBD1 (5 bases). V lost 6 bases to trimming and J lost 1 base, with 9 bases between them. CDR3 length: 13 amino acids. Germline values: CDR1 SGHTA, CDR2 FQGNSA. CDR3 DNA sequence: TGTGCCAGCAGGACCCAGGGGAACACTGAAGCTTTCTTT. Its protein is CASRTQGNTEAFF.

V is TRBV7-8 and J is TRBJ1-4; TRBD1 is a possible D gene (5 bases). This CDR3 region has 14 residues. Trimming pared 5 bases from V and 3 bases from J, leaving 10 bases between. CDR1 SGHVS and CDR2 FQNEAQ come from the germline V gene. CDR3 DNA: TGTGCCAGCAGCCAGCGAGGGGCTAATGAAAAACTGTTTTTT. The encoded protein is CASSQRGANEKLFF.

The chain uses TRBV6-1 and TRBJ2-3; 8 nucleotides agree with TRBD2. Looked up from germline, CDR1 is MNHNS and CDR2 is SASEGT. This CDR3 has 18 amino acids. V lost 0 bases to trimming and J lost 1 base; unmatched junction nucleotides: 9. CDR3 residues: CASSEAPPSGGRTDTQYF. CDR3 coding DNA: TGTGCCAGCAGTGAAGCGCCCCCGAGCGGGGGCCGCACAGATACGCAGTATTTT.

This CDR3 reads CATGRGAQETQYF. The CDR3 nucleotides read TGTGCCACCGGGAGGGGCGCACAAGAGACCCAGTACTTC. This chain links TRBV24-1 with TRBJ2-5, with TRBD2 matching over 7 bases. CDR3 length: 13 amino acids. With V trimmed by 9 bases and J by 2 bases, 5 bases remained unmatched. Germline lookup yields CDR1 KGHDR and CDR2 SFDVKD.

This chain links TRBV7-3 with TRBJ1-1; possible D gene TRBD1, 5 bases. The CDR3 has 15 residues. CDR1 is SGHTA, CDR2 FQGTGA, per germline. Trimming cost V 1 base and J 1 base, with 10 bases left between them. This CDR3 reads CASSLMAGSNTEAFF. CDR3 nucleotides: TGTGCCAGCAGCTTAATGGCAGGGTCGAACACTGAAGCTTTCTTT.

This chain joins TRBV5-4 and TRBJ2-5; D uncertain. This CDR3 region has 14 residues. V was shortened by 0 bases and J by 5 bases, with 11 bases between the two germline ends. The germline gives CDR1 SGHNT, CDR2 YYREEE (reference sequence). The CDR3, as DNA: TGTGCCAGCAGCTTGGGGGCCGGTAGGGAGACCCAGTACTTC. Protein: CASSLGAGRETQYF.

The CDR3 DNA is TGTGCCAGTAGGCGGGGCACGAACACCGGGGAGCTGTTTTTT. It translates to CASRRGTNTGELFF. V usage is TRBV19 and J usage is TRBJ2-2; D perhaps matches TRBD2 (6 bases). There are 14 residues in the CDR3. Trimming took 6 bases from V and 0 from J, leaving 8 bases between them. The germline V gene has CDR1 LNHDA and CDR2 SQIVND (reference sequence).

The chain recombines TRBV11-3 with TRBJ1-5; 8 nucleotides line up with TRBD1. With 8 bases clipped from V and 6 bases from J, the junction kept 6 bases outside the gene matches. CDR3 length equals 13 residues. Germline loops: CDR1 SGHNT, CDR2 YENEEA. The CDR3 DNA reads TGTGCCAGCGGGCAGGGGGCTCCTCAGCCCCAGCATTTT. Translating gives CASGQGAPQPQHF.

The V and J genes are TRBV24-1 and TRBJ2-5, with TRBD1 identical over 8 bases. The J segment lost 4 bases and the V segment lost 4 bases, leaving 10 bases of the junction unmatched. CDR3 length: 16 residues. The germline CDR1 and CDR2 sequences are KGHDR and SFDVKD. The CDR3 DNA is TGTGCCACCAGTGACTCCGGGACAGGACGGAGAGAGACCCAGTACTTC. It is translated as CATSDSGTGRRETQYF.

The chain uses TRBV11-2 and TRBJ2-5, with D unclear. Germline V gives CDR1 SGHAT, CDR2 FQNNGV. The length of the CDR3 is 15 residues. Trimming removed 5 bases from V and 2 bases from J, with 15 bases in between. The CDR3 spells CASSAALGLQETQYF. The CDR3 region has the DNA TGTGCCAGCAGCGCCGCCCTGGGGTTACAAGAGACCCAGTACTTC.

This sequence joins TRBV18 and TRBJ2-5; 8 nucleotides match TRBD1. Germline assignment: CDR1 KGHSH and CDR2 LQKENI. The CDR3 runs 14 residues. The V and J ends lost 3 bases and 5 bases, in that order; junction bases with no gene match: 5. CDR3 amino acids: CASSPTGDDETQYF. CDR3 nucleotides: TGTGCCAGCTCACCGACAGGGGATGATGAGACCCAGTACTTC.

The genes are TRBV6-5 and TRBJ1-3; D perhaps matches TRBD1 (6 bases). The CDR3 runs to 15 residues. Looked up from germline, CDR1 is MNHEY and CDR2 is SVGAGI. Between the trimmed V and J ends, which lost 2 bases and 0 bases, there was a span of 8 bases. The CDR3 sequence: CASSYGQYSGNTIYF. The CDR3 nucleotides are TGTGCCAGCAGTTACGGACAGTACTCTGGAAACACCATATATTTT.

The J gene is TRBJ1-4, the V gene TRBV6-1; D is unclear. The CDR3 length is 14 residues. The V and J ends lost 1 base and 8 bases respectively, with 11 bases between them. Germline-derived CDR1 and CDR2 are MNHNS and SASEGT. CDR3 sequence: CASSEVAPREKLFF. The CDR3 region has the DNA TGTGCCAGCAGTGAAGTAGCCCCCAGGGAAAAACTGTTTTTT.

This clone has a handful of counts. The chain links TRBV27 to TRBJ1-2, with 12 bases that match TRBD1. CDR1 and CDR2 (germline): MNHEY, SMNVEV (reference sequence). V was pared by 6 bases and J by 6 bases, with 8 bases of the junction left unmatched. This CDR3 has 15 residues. The DNA for the CDR3 is TGTGCCAGCAGGATGGTGGGACAGGGGGCGAATGGCTACACCTTC. Translation: CASRMVGQGANGYTF.

The rearrangement joins TRBV6-2 or TRBV6-3 to TRBJ2-7; D gene uncertain. Germline CDR1 is MNHEY and CDR2 is SVGEGT. The CDR3 totals 14 residues. V was clipped by 2 bases and J by 2 bases, with 10 bases between them. The CDR3 protein is CASSYGPVAYEQYF. The DNA for the CDR3 is TGTGCCAGCAGTTACGGCCCCGTAGCCTACGAGCAGTACTTC.

The genes are TRBV28 and TRBJ1-5, with 10 bases aligning to TRBD1. Germline assignment: CDR1 MDHEN and CDR2 SYDVKM. Germline trimming cut 6 bases from V and 6 bases from J; bases unmatched to any gene: 11. CDR3 length equals 16 residues. This CDR3 is CASSRGSGTGVQPQHF. The CDR3 coding sequence is TGTGCCAGCAGCCGGGGGAGTGGGACAGGGGTTCAGCCCCAGCATTTT.

This clone was detected a few times. The V and J genes are TRBV24-1 and TRBJ2-7, with unresolved D. The CDR3 length is 15 residues. Germline CDR1 KGHDR, CDR2 SFDVKD. V lost 2 bases, J lost 2 bases, and 12 bases lay in between. CDR3 in amino acids: CATSDSTISAYEQYF. The CDR3 nucleotides read TGTGCCACCAGTGATTCAACGATTTCCGCCTACGAGCAGTACTTC.

The V and J genes are TRBV7-2 and TRBJ2-1, with 9 bases that match TRBD2. CDR1 SGHTA and CDR2 FQGNSA come from the germline V gene. CDR3 length: 14 amino acids. V lost 3 bases to trimming and J lost 10 bases; unmatched junction nucleotides: 7. The CDR3 is CASSFRTSDGEQFF. The CDR3, as DNA: TGTGCCAGCAGCTTTCGGACTAGCGACGGGGAGCAGTTCTTC.